These 8 T cell receptor beta chains originate from one sample sequenced in a study of CD8 T cells in Susac syndrome. With random hexamers, reverse transcription was performed on about 0.5 to 1 ug of RNA. MiXCR was run by TCRdb on the immunoSEQ multiplex PCR reads, yielding one entry per CDR3 protein. The profile covers about 400,000 distinct CDR3 sequences, with 75% to 90% appearing a single time and under 0.15% taken by the ten largest. Sequenced material: CD8+ T cells from PBMCs. These receptors were collected from a human donor with multiple sclerosis.

This chain connects TRBV30 to TRBJ1-4; D unresolved. The V and J ends lost 1 base and 8 bases respectively, with 14 bases between them. The CDR3 consists of 14 residues. The germline gives CDR1 GTSNPN, CDR2 SVGIG (reference sequence). CDR3 region: CAWSEGSPGEKLFF. The CDR3 coding sequence is TGTGCCTGGAGTGAGGGCAGTCCGGGAGAAAAACTGTTTTTT.

The chain is built from TRBV6-5 and TRBJ2-2; D is ambiguous. Germline CDR1 is MNHEY and CDR2 is SVGAGI. This CDR3 spans 16 amino acids. Deletions cut 0 bases from V and 2 bases from J, with 10 bases between. For the CDR3, the DNA is TGTGCCAGCAGTTACTCAAAAGGAGCTAACACCGGGGAGCTGTTTTTT. Translated: CASSYSKGANTGELFF.

The V gene is TRBV18, the J gene TRBJ2-1; the D gene is possibly TRBD2 (5 bases). The CDR3 extends over 14 amino acids. V lost 10 bases and J 6 bases, leaving 19 bases between the germline ends. Germline-derived CDR1 and CDR2 are KGHSH and LQKENI. DNA for the CDR3: TGTGCCACTCCCGGTTGGGGAGTTCCCAATGAGCAGTTCTTC. The encoded protein is CATPGWGVPNEQFF.

V is TRBV27 and J is TRBJ2-7; D assignment may be TRBD1 or TRBD2 (6 bases each). This CDR3 spans 14 amino acids. Germline-derived CDR1 and CDR2 are MNHEY and SMNVEV (reference sequence). The V end was cut by 2 bases, the J end by 3 bases, with 11 bases between. DNA for the CDR3: TGTGCCAGCAGTTTAACGGGGGCACGCTACGAGCAGTACTTC. Translation: CASSLTGARYEQYF.

The chain carries TRBV27 and TRBJ2-3; the D is unclear. The V gene lost 8 bases and the J gene lost 1 base, with 13 bases spanning the gap. The germline gives CDR1 MNHEY, CDR2 SMNVEV (reference sequence). CDR3 length: 14 amino acids. CDR3 amino acids: CASRTDPGTDTQYF. The CDR3 DNA sequence: TGTGCCAGCCGAACGGACCCTGGCACAGATACGCAGTATTTT.

CDR3 sequence reads: CAISESEGTYEQYF. CDR3 nucleotides: TGTGCCATCAGTGAGTCTGAGGGGACCTACGAGCAGTACTTC. V gene TRBV10-3 combines with J gene TRBJ2-7; D assignment may be TRBD1 or TRBD2 (5 bases each). CDR1 is ENHRY and CDR2 is SYGVKD in the germline V gene. Between the trimmed V and J ends, which lost 0 bases and 2 bases, there was a span of 8 bases. The CDR3 is 14 residues long.

The chain employs TRBV2 and TRBJ2-2, with D possibly being TRBD1 or TRBD2 (5 bases each). The CDR3 covers 15 residues. The germline V gene encodes CDR1 SNHLY and CDR2 FYNNEI. Between the trimmed V and J ends, which lost 8 bases and 4 bases, there was a span of 17 bases. CDR3 nucleotide sequence: TGTGCCAGCGGACTGGCCAGGGATAGCACCGGGGAGCTGTTTTTT. This sequence encodes CASGLARDSTGELFF.

The V call is TRBV20-1, the J call TRBJ2-5; 12 bases align to TRBD1. The CDR3 runs to 16 residues. V was clipped by 0 bases and J by 4 bases; unmatched bases: 6. The germline CDR1 and CDR2 sequences are DFQATT and SNEGSKA (reference sequence). CDR3 DNA: TGCAGTGCTAGAGATACAGGGACAGGGGGCCCAGAGACCCAGTACTTC. Amino acids: CSARDTGTGGPETQYF.